This T cell receptor beta chain was profiled in a study of blood T cells in healthy people across ages. General observations from the study: Naive CD4+ cells and diversity were both higher in long-lived donors than in aged donors.

Per sample, a minimum of 6 million PBMCs were isolated. To note about this clonotype: Its antigen is undetermined.

Next came a second PCR, run for roughly 7 to 12 cycles, which used a sample-barcoded 5' primer along with a J-beta primer mix. The authors tagged each cDNA molecule using a template-switch adaptor with 12 random nucleotides. TCRdb recomputed calls from the 5' RACE reads with MiXCR, one row per CDR3 protein. The sample has approximately 1,700,000 distinct CDR3 sequences; approximately 40% are singletons. The CDR3 spans 15 residues. V dropped 0 bases and J dropped 1 base, with 10 bases sitting between them. The germline V gene encodes CDR1 LGHNA and CDR2 YSLEER. V usage is TRBV4-3 and J usage is TRBJ2-7; unclear D gene. The sequence was obtained from a human donor in good health. Sequences were obtained from blood. This CDR3 reads CASSQDRAGSYEQYF. The CDR3 DNA follows: TGCGCCAGCAGCCAAGATAGGGCTGGATCCTACGAGCAGTACTTC.